This T cell receptor (beta chain) was documented in a study of siplizumab effects on memory and regulatory T cells. Study-level points and caveats: Alloreactive sequences that could be traced to unstimulated CD4+ memory cells showed a significant reduction under siplizumab. Greater diversity than memory cells seemed evident in naive T cells, which also appeared to be major alloresponse contributors. Tregs proliferating in siplizumab cultures lacked confirmation of their suppressive function.

TEMRA, effector memory, memory and naive subsets, all unstimulated, were sequenced in a few donor pairs. This clone appeared a single time. Its antigen is undetermined. The repertoire was sequenced with immunoSEQ multiplex PCR; TCRdb's copy has only in-frame clones and lacks some. Altogether some 63,000 clones are present, approximately 97% being singletons, with the ten largest covering more than 0.075%. J lost 6 bases, V lost 8 bases, and 2 bases had no gene match. The CDR3 runs to 11 residues. CDR1 is LNHDA and CDR2 is SQIVND in the germline V gene (reference sequence). This sequence joins TRBV19 and TRBJ1-2, with 8 nucleotides matching TRBD1. Sequenced input: naive CD8+ T cells sorted from blood. The TCR sequence derives from a human donor in good health. DNA for the CDR3: TGTGCCAGTCTACAGGGGGATGGCTACACCTTC. Translating gives CASLQGDGYTF.